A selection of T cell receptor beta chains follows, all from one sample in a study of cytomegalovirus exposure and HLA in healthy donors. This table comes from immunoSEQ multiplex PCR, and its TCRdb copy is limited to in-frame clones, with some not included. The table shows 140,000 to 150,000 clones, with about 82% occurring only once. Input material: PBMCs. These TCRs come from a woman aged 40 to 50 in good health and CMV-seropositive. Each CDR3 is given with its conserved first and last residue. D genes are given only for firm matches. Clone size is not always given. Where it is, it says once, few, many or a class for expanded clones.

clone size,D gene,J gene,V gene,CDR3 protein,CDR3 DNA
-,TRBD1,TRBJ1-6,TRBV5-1,CASSLVGQEVSPLHF,TGCGCCAGCAGCTTGGTGGGACAGGAGGTTTCACCCCTCCACTTT
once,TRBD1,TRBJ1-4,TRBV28,CASRRTGRREKLFF,TGTGCCAGCAGGAGGACAGGCAGAAGGGAAAAACTGTTTTTT
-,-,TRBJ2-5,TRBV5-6,CASSFKETQYF,TGTGCCAGCAGCTTTAAAGAGACCCAGTACTTC
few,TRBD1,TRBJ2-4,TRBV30,CAWSVGTGDIQYF,TGTGCCTGGAGTGTGGGGACAGGGGACATTCAGTACTTC
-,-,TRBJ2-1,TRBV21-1,CASSKDLAGGLNEQFF,TGTGCCAGCAGCAAAGATCTAGCGGGGGGGCTCAATGAGCAGTTCTTC
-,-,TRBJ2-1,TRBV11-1,CASSKPWSEQFF,TGTGCCAGCAGCAAGCCTTGGAGTGAGCAGTTCTTC
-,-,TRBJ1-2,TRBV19,CASREETGGYTF,TGTGCCAGTAGGGAGGAGACGGGGGGCTACACCTTC
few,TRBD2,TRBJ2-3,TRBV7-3,CASSLRASGNTDTQYF,TGTGCCAGCAGCTTACGTGCTAGCGGGAACACAGATACGCAGTATTTT
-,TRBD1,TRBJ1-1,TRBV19,CASSIQGTWTGRNTEAFF,TGTGCCAGTAGTATCCAAGGAACCTGGACAGGGAGGAACACTGAAGCTTTCTTT
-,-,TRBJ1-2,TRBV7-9,CASSLSGRGDGYTF,TGTGCCAGCAGCTTATCCGGCAGGGGAGATGGCTACACCTTC
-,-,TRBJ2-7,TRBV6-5,CASSYGGPSFLGQYF,TGTGCCAGCAGTTACGGCGGGCCGTCTTTTTTGGGGCAGTACTTC
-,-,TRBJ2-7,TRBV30,CAWSVELAGEQYF,TGTGCCTGGAGTGTAGAGCTAGCCGGGGAGCAGTACTTC
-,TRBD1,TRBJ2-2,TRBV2,CASSDGDRANTGELFF,TGTGCCAGCAGCGACGGGGACAGGGCGAACACCGGGGAGCTGTTTTTT
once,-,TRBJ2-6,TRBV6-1,CATGYSLAGANVLTF,TGTGCCACGGGGTACTCGCTTGCTGGGGCCAACGTCCTGACTTTC
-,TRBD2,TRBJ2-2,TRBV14,CASSPSGANTGELFF,TGTGCCAGCAGCCCTAGCGGAGCCAACACCGGGGAGCTGTTTTTT